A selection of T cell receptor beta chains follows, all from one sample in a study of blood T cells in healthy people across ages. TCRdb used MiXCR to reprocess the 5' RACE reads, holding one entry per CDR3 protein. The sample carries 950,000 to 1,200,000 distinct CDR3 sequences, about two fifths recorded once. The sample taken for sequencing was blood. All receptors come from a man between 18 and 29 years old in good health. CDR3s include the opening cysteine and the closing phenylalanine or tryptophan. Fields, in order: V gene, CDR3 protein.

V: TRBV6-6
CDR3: CASSSRNTEAFF

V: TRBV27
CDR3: CASNRGTVNYGYTF

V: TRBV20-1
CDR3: CSARGGLNTDTQYF

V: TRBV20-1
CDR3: CSARSVTGLQETQYF

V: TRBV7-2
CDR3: CASSLRTGWEAFF

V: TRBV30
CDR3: CAWRGGAGYNEQFF

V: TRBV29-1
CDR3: CSVEGGAMGAEAFF

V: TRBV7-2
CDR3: CASTSRGGDTQYF

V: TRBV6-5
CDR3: CASSPPGTEREKLFF

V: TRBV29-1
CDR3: CSDRQSGNTEAFF

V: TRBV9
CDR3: CASSVEAAVPTYEQYF

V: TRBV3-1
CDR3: CVSSQPTGVGGYTF

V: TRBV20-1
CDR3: CSTYQKRGLDEQYF

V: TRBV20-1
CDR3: CSANHPLAGGPGEQYF

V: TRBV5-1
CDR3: CASSPWAPGGKYGYTF

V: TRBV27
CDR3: CASSTRTAHGHTF

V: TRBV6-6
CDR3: CASRRASGEREKLFF

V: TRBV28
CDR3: CASRRGPRGNTEAFF

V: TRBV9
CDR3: CASSVGHRSYEQYF

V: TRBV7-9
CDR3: CASSPEWDSYEQYF

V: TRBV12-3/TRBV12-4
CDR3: CASSLDRFTYEQYF

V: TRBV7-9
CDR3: CASSTAGPRDEQFF

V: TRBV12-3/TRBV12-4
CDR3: CASSVVGHRDTQYF

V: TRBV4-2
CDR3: CASSQTVVRDGYTF

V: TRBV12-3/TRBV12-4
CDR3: CVSSDSQGEAFF

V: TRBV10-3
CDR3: CAISEPPGGGDTEAFF

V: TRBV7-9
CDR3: CASSLAWTDKETQYF

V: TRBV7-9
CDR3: CASSSETRPGTEAFF

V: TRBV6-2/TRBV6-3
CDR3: CASSLPGPQYF

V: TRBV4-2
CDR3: CASSQEEVGTGTAYGYTF

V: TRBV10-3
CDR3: CAISERTSGDLGDTQYF

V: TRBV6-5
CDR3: CATLVEGTATQYF

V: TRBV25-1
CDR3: CASSESKGHGETQYF

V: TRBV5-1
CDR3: CASSLQWTASNTGELFF

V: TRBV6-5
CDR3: CASSLPPSNIQYF

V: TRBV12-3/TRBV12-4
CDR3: CASSSGQGAYILNEQFF

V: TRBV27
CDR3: CASSFQVPNSPLHF

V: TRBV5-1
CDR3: CASSLGKDTQYF

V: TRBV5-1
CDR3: CASSDTRPGLGDNEQFF

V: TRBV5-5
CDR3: CASSLGQGATYGYTF

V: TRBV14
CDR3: CASSQELAGGSPYEQYF

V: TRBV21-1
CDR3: CASSKVPHYGYTF

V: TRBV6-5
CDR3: CASSPGADNYGYTF

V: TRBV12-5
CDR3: CASGLSNQGYSYNEQYF

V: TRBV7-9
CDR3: CASSLGLHSYEQYF

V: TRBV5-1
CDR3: CASSYGDLSYEQYF

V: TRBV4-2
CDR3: CAGSPDRGRNTEAFF

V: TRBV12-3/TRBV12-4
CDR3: CASSLPGRGDTQYF

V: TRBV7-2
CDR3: CASSLAGTSGGAGDTQYF

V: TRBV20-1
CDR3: CSAALAGGTTYNEQFF

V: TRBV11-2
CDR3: CASSLDSQTDEAFF

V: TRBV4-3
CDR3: CASSQDPSGRPGDTQYF

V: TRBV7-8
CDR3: CASSSSGLGNAETQYF

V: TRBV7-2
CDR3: CASGTVGNTEAFF

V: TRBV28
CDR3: CASSSAQGLNTEAFF

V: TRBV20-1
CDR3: CSAKQDTSYEQYF

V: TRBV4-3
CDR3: CASSPIWGAQETQYF

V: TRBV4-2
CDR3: CASSPQLAGGQDEQFF

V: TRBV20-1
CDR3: CSASPSGFSYEQYF